The T cell receptor (beta chain) under discussion was sequenced for a study of monozygotic twins with cystic fibrosis. Findings and limits, study-wide: Co-twins had the most similar V usage for 13 of 16 pairs, J for 8. Unrelated CF individuals shared fewer identical clonotypes than monozygotic CF twins.

Note on this clone: Its antigen is currently unknown.

Sequencing was performed with immunoSEQ multiplex PCR; in TCRdb, only in-frame clones are kept and a portion is missing. The sample carries approximately 27,000 clones, 90% recorded once. Per germline, CDR1 MNHEY and CDR2 SMNVEV (reference sequence). The length of the CDR3 is 15 residues. V was clipped by 3 bases and J by 2 bases, with 14 bases between them. The sample taken for sequencing was blood. This receptor was taken from a girl aged 2 to 9 with cystic fibrosis. The chain couples TRBV27 to TRBJ2-7; a weak D match, TRBD1 (6 bases). The CDR3 sequence: CASSLALPGAYEQYF. The CDR3 DNA follows: TGTGCCAGCAGTTTGGCTCTCCCAGGGGCCTACGAGCAGTACTTC.